This TCR beta chain was retrieved from a study of blood T cell repertoires in COVID-19. J gave up 2 bases and V 2 bases, and 2 bases lay outside the gene matches. The germline gives CDR1 LNHDA, CDR2 SQIVND (reference sequence). The CDR3 runs to 15 residues. This clone was counted once. Sequenced by immunoSEQ multiplex PCR; TCRdb stores in-frame clones only, minus some. The sample lists tens of thousands of clones, approximately 76% occurring once. The material sequenced was peripheral blood. This chain joins TRBV19 and TRBJ2-5; 10 nucleotides match TRBD2. The sequence was collected from a man aged 70 or older with active or convalescent COVID-19. This chain's CDR3 is CASSITSGDQETQYF. In nucleotides, the CDR3 is TGTGCCAGTAGTATAACTAGCGGGGATCAAGAGACCCAGTACTTC.